This is a list of T cell receptor beta chains from one sample in a study of PD-L1 blockade in urothelial cancer. The protocol was immunoSEQ multiplex PCR, while the TCRdb copy is restricted to in-frame clones and leaves out a portion. The sample contains roughly 62,000 clones, around 80% of which appear only once. The starting material was PBMCs, obtained around atezolizumab (anti-PD-L1) treatment. Source of these receptors: a man between 65 and 85 years old with urothelial cancer. CDR3s leave out the opening cysteine and the closing phenylalanine or tryptophan. D genes are given only for firm matches.

TRBD2	TRBV19	TRBJ2-1	ASSPPNGGSIHNEQF
TRBD1	TRBV5-5	TRBJ1-3	ASSSGQGILSGNTIY
TRBD2	TRBV6-5	TRBJ2-7	ASGTSDHEQY
-	TRBV7-9	TRBJ1-2	ASSLDSYYGYT
-	TRBV28	TRBJ1-1	ASSFQNTEAF
-	TRBV6-1	TRBJ1-4	ASSGGPGGGNEKLF
TRBD2	TRBV2	TRBJ2-3	ASRRASGSFARGTDTQY
-	TRBV4-1	TRBJ1-1	ASSQDRQEPNTEAF
TRBD1	TRBV5-4	TRBJ1-2	ASSLEGADLGYT
TRBD2	TRBV29-1	TRBJ2-7	SVEGSVAGGIQAYEQY
-	TRBV2	TRBJ1-2	ASSEDREWGYT
TRBD1	TRBV6-1	TRBJ2-5	ASSTGGVETQY
-	TRBV14	TRBJ2-3	ASSQPGNTDTQY
-	TRBV7-2	TRBJ2-5	ASSEGGRTNQETQY
TRBD2	TRBV9	TRBJ2-1	ASSTGTSGRSYNEQF
TRBD2	TRBV7-9	TRBJ2-5	ASSFPPSLAGAWETQY
-	TRBV5-4	TRBJ1-1	ASSPTGLMNTEAF
TRBD2	TRBV30	TRBJ2-5	AWMREGRETQY
TRBD2	TRBV29-1	TRBJ2-7	SVGGGGVIYEQY
TRBD1	TRBV7-2	TRBJ1-2	ASSQGQGAGYT
TRBD1	TRBV29-1	TRBJ1-1	SVLDRGTEAF
TRBD2	TRBV19	TRBJ2-3	ASSIRTSFTDTQY
TRBD1	TRBV6-6	TRBJ2-7	ASSKPDRGNSYEQY
-	TRBV13	TRBJ1-1	ASSFYRNTEAF
TRBD2	TRBV28	TRBJ2-1	ASSYPRLAGATEQF
-	TRBV7-8	TRBJ1-5	ASSLVLGDNQPQH
TRBD2	TRBV27	TRBJ2-7	ASRMSGGDYEQY
-	TRBV2	TRBJ1-2	ASSGTADYGYT
-	TRBV5-6	TRBJ1-1	ASSPDTGNEGTEAF
-	TRBV5-1	TRBJ2-3	ASSLEFLLFSGVPPDTQY
TRBD2	TRBV5-1	TRBJ2-7	ASSLDGSGTSGSGEQY
TRBD1	TRBV2	TRBJ2-1	ASISGQGAQGLF
-	TRBV7-3	TRBJ2-1	ASSLYGRGQF
-	TRBV6-5	TRBJ2-7	ASSNPGYEQY
TRBD2	TRBV6-1	TRBJ2-2	ASSESGSGRPGELF
TRBD1	TRBV7-8	TRBJ2-1	ASSSGTGLYNEQF